Presented here are 20 T cell receptor beta chains from one specimen sequenced in a study of T-cell memory formation after mild COVID-19. MiXCR, applied by TCRdb to the 5' RACE reads, yields one record per CDR3 protein. This sample yields about 190,000 distinct CDR3 sequences, of which around 17% are seen a single time; approximately 2.4% belongs to the top ten. The sequenced sample consisted of PBMCs or a T cell subset sorted from them (not recorded which). These TCRs come from an adult woman who had mild COVID-19 (a few samples of this study predate the infection). Cell type and time point are not known.

This clonotype was observed a few times. This chain joins TRBV24-1 and TRBJ2-5; either TRBD1 or TRBD2 may supply D (5 bases each). Germline V lookup: CDR1 KGHDR, CDR2 SFDVKD. The CDR3 has 16 amino acids. Trimming removed 4 bases from V and 7 bases from J, with 21 bases in between. DNA of the CDR3: TGTGCCACCAGTGAGGCCGGGACGGACCTCCGGGGGACCCAGTACTTC. Translated: CATSEAGTDLRGTQYF.

This clonotype was picked up a small number of times. The V call is TRBV3-1, the J call TRBJ1-2; tentatively, D is TRBD1 (6 bases). CDR3 length: 14 residues. V lost 6 bases and J 2 bases, leaving 13 bases between the germline ends. Germline CDR1 LGHDT, CDR2 YNNKEL (reference sequence). The CDR3 DNA reads as TGTGCCAGCAGACTCACAGGGATCAACTATGGCTACACCTTC. It yields the protein CASRLTGINYGYTF.

This clonotype was recorded a few times. The chain is built from TRBV7-2 and TRBJ2-1; D is perhaps TRBD2 (6 bases). Germline assignment: CDR1 SGHTA and CDR2 FQGNSA. V lost 1 base to trimming and J lost 0 bases, with 16 bases between them. The CDR3 covers 18 residues. CDR3 region: CASSLVGGVGSSYNEQFF. CDR3 bases: TGTGCCAGCAGCTTAGTTGGCGGGGTTGGGAGCTCCTACAATGAGCAGTTCTTC.

This clonotype was observed a handful of times. The chain joins TRBV29-1 to TRBJ1-2; 8 bases align to TRBD1. After removal of 4 bases from V and 3 bases from J, the junction contained 4 bases not matched to a gene. The germline CDR1 and CDR2 sequences are SQVTM and ANQGSEA. The CDR3 is 13 amino acids. The CDR3 DNA follows: TGCAGCGTTGGGACAGGGATTCACTATGGCTACACCTTC. Residues: CSVGTGIHYGYTF. Using reference TRBV29-1 and TRBJ1-2 for the parts outside the CDR3, the full variable domain is SAVISQKPSRDICQRGTSLTIQCQVDSQVTMMFWYRQQPGQSLTLIATANQGSEATYESGFVIDKFPISRPNLTFSTLTVSNMSPEDSSIYLCSVGTGIHYGYTFGSGTRLTVV.

The V call is TRBV11-2, the J call TRBJ2-2; 8 nucleotides agree with TRBD1. The CDR3 contains 15 residues. The germline gives CDR1 SGHAT, CDR2 FQNNGV. Trimming took 1 base from V and 3 from J; bases not matched to a gene: 1. The CDR3: CASSLGTGYTGELFF. The DNA for the CDR3 is TGTGCCAGCAGCTTAGGGACAGGGTACACCGGGGAGCTGTTTTTT.

V gene TRBV7-9 combines with J gene TRBJ2-2; weak D call: TRBD1 (5 bases). Trimming stripped 6 bases from V and 1 base from J, with 9 bases between. Germline loops: CDR1 SEHNR, CDR2 FQNEAQ (reference sequence). CDR3 length: 14 amino acids. The CDR3 spells CASRRQKNTGELFF. The CDR3 DNA reads TGTGCCAGCAGGCGACAGAAGAACACCGGGGAGCTGTTTTTT. The full variable domain, rest sourced from reference TRBV7-9 and TRBJ2-2, is DTGVSQNPRHKITKRGQNVTFRCDPISEHNRLYWYRQTLGQGPEFLTYFQNEAQLEKSRLLSDRFSAERPKGSFSTLEIQRTEQGDSAMYLCASRRQKNTGELFFGEGSRLTVL.

This clonotype was counted only a few times. The chain employs TRBV6-6 and TRBJ1-5; TRBD1 agrees at 7 bases. The V segment lost 5 bases and the J segment 2 bases; nucleotides outside the gene matches: 6. Per the germline V gene, CDR1 is MNHNY and CDR2 is SVGAGI (reference sequence). The CDR3 consists of 15 residues. CDR3 nucleotides: TGTGCCAGCAGTGCCAGGGGGACGGGCAATCAGCCCCAGCATTTT. Amino acids: CASSARGTGNQPQHF.

The chain is built from TRBV5-6 and TRBJ2-6; D unresolved. V gave up 2 bases and J gave up 0 bases, with 6 bases separating them. The CDR3 has 15 amino acids. Per germline, CDR1 SGHDT and CDR2 YYEEEE. The CDR3 sequence: CASSFWLSGANVLTF. DNA of the CDR3: TGTGCCAGCAGCTTCTGGCTCTCTGGGGCCAACGTCCTGACTTTC. The full variable domain, completed using reference TRBV5-6 and TRBJ2-6, is DAGVTQSPTHLIKTRGQQVTLRCSPKSGHDTVSWYQQALGQGPQFIFQYYEEEERQRGNFPDRFSGHQFPNYSSELNVNALLLGDSALYLCASSFWLSGANVLTFGAGSRLTVL.

This CDR3 reads CATSRHPAGGSGETQYF. CDR3 coding DNA: TGTGCCACCAGCAGACACCCCGCAGGGGGTTCCGGAGAGACCCAGTACTTC. The chain joins TRBV15 to TRBJ2-5, with 7 bases aligning to TRBD1. Per the germline V gene, CDR1 is LNHNV and CDR2 is YYDKDF (reference sequence). The junction had 13 bases not matched to a gene; V was cut back by 2 bases and J by 4 bases. The CDR3 totals 17 residues.

The V gene is TRBV6-5, the J gene TRBJ2-2; TRBD1 might be the D (6 bases). The V gene lost 6 bases and the J gene lost 6 bases, with 26 bases spanning the gap. CDR3 size: 18 residues. Germline-derived CDR1 and CDR2 are MNHEY and SVGAGI. The CDR3 DNA reads as TGTGCCAGCAGCCTAGGATTCAGGGGCAGTTGGGATTCCGGGGAGCTGTTTTTT. Its protein is CASSLGFRGSWDSGELFF.

In this sample, this clonotype turned up a few times. V and J are TRBV11-2 and TRBJ2-1; 8 nucleotides agree with TRBD2. V shed 5 bases, J shed 4 bases, and the junction held 7 bases outside the gene matches. Germline CDR1 reads SGHAT; CDR2 reads FQNNGV. The CDR3 is 15 residues long. CDR3 sequence: CASSTLAGGYNEQFF. The CDR3 DNA is TGTGCCAGCAGCACCCTAGCGGGTGGTTACAATGAGCAGTTCTTC.

This rearrangement joins TRBV20-1 to TRBJ2-1, with TRBD2 matching over 9 bases. This CDR3 has 17 residues. J lost 3 bases, V lost 7 bases, and 16 bases had no gene match. The V gene's germline CDR1 is DFQATT and CDR2 SNEGSKA (reference sequence). The CDR3 loop is CSGGDSGSSGSYNEQFF. The CDR3 DNA reads TGCAGTGGAGGAGACTCAGGTAGTAGCGGGAGCTACAATGAGCAGTTCTTC.

The chain is built from TRBV5-4 and TRBJ1-1; D ambiguous. The CDR3 spans 13 residues. Trimming took off 0 bases at V and 3 bases at J, with 6 bases between the two ends. Germline-derived CDR1 and CDR2 are SGHNT and YYREEE (reference sequence). Here the CDR3 reads CASSLDWDTEAFF. The CDR3, as DNA: TGTGCCAGCAGCTTGGATTGGGACACTGAAGCTTTCTTT.

About this clonotype: The missing conserved phenylalanine or tryptophan at the end of this CDR3 makes a read error likely. V gene TRBV20-1 combines with J gene TRBJ2-4, with TRBD2 matching 9 bases. Germline CDR1 DFQATT, CDR2 SNEGSKA (reference sequence). The CDR3 has 17 residues. Trimming cost V 1 base and J 0 bases; bases outside gene matches: 7. The CDR3 DNA is TGCAGTGCTAGAGTACTAGCGGGTCTCGGAGCCAAAAACATTCAGTACTTA. Translation: CSARVLAGLGAKNIQYL.

The chain has TRBV4-3 and TRBJ2-7, with TRBD2 as a possible D gene (6 bases). The germline V and J ends were trimmed by 4 bases and 5 bases, with 18 bases remaining between them. Germline V gene lookup returns CDR1 LGHNA and CDR2 YSLEER. The CDR3 totals 15 residues. CDR3 sequence: CASSPRTGDYHEQYF. The CDR3 DNA reads as TGCGCCAGCAGCCCCAGGACGGGAGACTACCACGAGCAGTACTTC.

This clonotype was detected only a few times. The genes are TRBV4-2 and TRBJ2-3; 7 nucleotides match TRBD2. CDR1 and CDR2 (germline): LGHNA, YNFKEQ. The CDR3 runs to 15 residues. V lost 4 bases to trimming and J lost 3 bases; unmatched junction nucleotides: 7. The CDR3 reads CASSRGRVGTDTQYF. The CDR3, as DNA: TGTGCCAGCAGCCGCGGGAGAGTAGGGACAGATACGCAGTATTTT.

This clonotype was seen a handful of times. The genes are TRBV5-1 and TRBJ2-7; 10 bases align to TRBD1. Germline trimming cut 3 bases from V and 6 bases from J; bases unmatched to any gene: 6. The V gene's germline CDR1 is SGHRS and CDR2 YFSETQ. This CDR3 contains 14 residues. This CDR3 is CASSWGGTGVEQYF. CDR3 in DNA: TGCGCCAGCAGCTGGGGTGGGACAGGGGTCGAGCAGTACTTC.

This clonotype was recorded a few times. The chain links TRBV18 to TRBJ2-1; perhaps TRBD1 as D (5 bases). This CDR3 spans 14 amino acids. Deletions cut 3 bases from V and 7 bases from J, with 13 bases between. Germline V lookup: CDR1 KGHSH, CDR2 LQKENI. The CDR3 region is CASSPSTDGNEQFF. The CDR3 DNA sequence: TGTGCCAGCTCACCGTCGACAGACGGGAATGAGCAGTTCTTC.

The table lists this clonotype with many counts. Here the CDR3 reads CASSPSMNTEAFF. CDR3 nucleotide sequence: TGTGCCAGCAGCCCTTCGATGAACACTGAAGCTTTCTTT. V is TRBV3-1 and J is TRBJ1-1; D is uncertain. This CDR3 spans 13 amino acids. V lost 4 bases and J lost 0, with 6 bases in between. Germline values: CDR1 LGHDT, CDR2 YNNKEL (reference sequence).

This clonotype was recorded a few times. V usage is TRBV12-3 or TRBV12-4 and J usage is TRBJ1-2, with D possibly being TRBD1 (5 bases). The CDR3 is 14 amino acids. Deletions cut 5 bases from V and 8 bases from J, with 18 bases between. The CDR3 sequence: CASSRLGGGFGYTF. The CDR3, as DNA: TGTGCCAGCAGTCGCCTCGGGGGAGGCTTCGGCTACACCTTC.